One TCR beta chain is described in this entry. Its specificity is unknown. The protocol was immunoSEQ multiplex PCR, while the TCRdb copy is restricted to in-frame clones and leaves out a portion. Altogether about 84,000 clones are present, 65% to 85% being singletons, with the ten largest covering just over 2.5%. All patients were mismatch repair deficient, assessed by either PCR or immunohistochemistry. The TCR-sequenced patients were a few responders to pembrolizumab. This sample stems from a study of PD-1 blockade in mismatch repair-deficient tumors. Study-wide background: All were previously treated, progressing patients with about a dozen mismatch repair-deficient cancer types.

The V gene's germline CDR1 is SGHRS and CDR2 YFSETQ. V lost 2 bases to trimming and J lost 2 bases, with 13 bases between them. The CDR3 has 15 amino acids. Study-wide results and caveats: Rapid post-treatment expansion, then contraction, generally preceding radiologic response, marked tumor-resident clones.

The TCR was taken from an adult with mismatch repair-deficient cancer. The V call is TRBV5-1, the J call TRBJ1-1, with D possibly being TRBD1 (5 bases). The source was peripheral blood, collected 12 weeks after starting pembrolizumab. CDR3 nucleotide sequence: TGCGCCAGCAGCTTCGGGGCGCTGCTAAACACTGAAGCTTTCTTT. This sequence encodes CASSFGALLNTEAFF.